This TCR beta chain stems from a study of shared clonotypes between healthy human individuals. CDR1 and CDR2 (germline): LNHDA, SQIVND (reference sequence). After removal of 4 bases from V and 4 bases from J, the junction contained 18 bases not matched to a gene. The CDR3 is 18 amino acids. Sequencing used immunoSEQ multiplex PCR; TCRdb keeps in-frame clones, though not all of them. The data show about 110,000 clones, about 71% seen once. The source material was memory CD8+ T cells sorted from blood. Regarding subset: CD45RO+ cells pooled with CCR7-negative TemRA cells. The receptor comes from a woman in her thirties in good health. The rearrangement links TRBV19 to TRBJ2-7, with TRBD2 matching 8 bases. CDR3 amino acids: CASSTGSSGPASWYEQYF. As DNA, the CDR3 is TGTGCCAGTAGTACTGGTTCTAGCGGGCCAGCCAGCTGGTACGAGCAGTACTTC.